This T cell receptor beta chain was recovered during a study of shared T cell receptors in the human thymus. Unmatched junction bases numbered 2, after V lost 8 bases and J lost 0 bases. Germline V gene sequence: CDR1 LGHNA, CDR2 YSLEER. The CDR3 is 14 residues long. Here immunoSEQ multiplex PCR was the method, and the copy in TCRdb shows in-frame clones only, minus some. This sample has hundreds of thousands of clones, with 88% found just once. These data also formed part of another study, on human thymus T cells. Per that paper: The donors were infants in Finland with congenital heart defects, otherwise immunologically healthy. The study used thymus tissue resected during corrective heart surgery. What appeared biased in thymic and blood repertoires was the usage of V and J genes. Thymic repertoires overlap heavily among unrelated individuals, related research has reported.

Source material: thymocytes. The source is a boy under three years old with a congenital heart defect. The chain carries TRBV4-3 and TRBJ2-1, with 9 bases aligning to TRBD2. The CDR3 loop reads CASAGGGSYNEQFF. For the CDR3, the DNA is TGCGCCAGCGCGGGAGGGGGCTCCTACAATGAGCAGTTCTTC.